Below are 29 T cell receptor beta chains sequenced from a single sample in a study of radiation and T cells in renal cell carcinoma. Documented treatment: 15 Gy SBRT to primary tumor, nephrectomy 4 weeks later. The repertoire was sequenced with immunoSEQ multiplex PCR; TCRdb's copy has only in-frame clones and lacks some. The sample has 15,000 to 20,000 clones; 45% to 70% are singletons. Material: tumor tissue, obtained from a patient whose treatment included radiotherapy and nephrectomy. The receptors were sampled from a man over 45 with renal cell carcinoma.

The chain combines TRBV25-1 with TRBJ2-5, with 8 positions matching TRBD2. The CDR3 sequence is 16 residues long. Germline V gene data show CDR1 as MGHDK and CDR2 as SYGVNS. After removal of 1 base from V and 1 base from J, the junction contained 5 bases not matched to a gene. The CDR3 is CASSELSGGRQETQYF. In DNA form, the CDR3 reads TGTGCCAGCAGTGAATTATCGGGAGGGCGCCAAGAGACCCAGTACTTC. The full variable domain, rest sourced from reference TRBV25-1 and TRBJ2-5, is EADIYQTPRYLVIGTGKKITLECSQTMGHDKMYWYQQDPGMELHLIHYSYGVNSTEKGDLSSESTVSRIRTEHFPLTLESARPSHTSQYLCASSELSGGRQETQYFGPGTRLLVL.

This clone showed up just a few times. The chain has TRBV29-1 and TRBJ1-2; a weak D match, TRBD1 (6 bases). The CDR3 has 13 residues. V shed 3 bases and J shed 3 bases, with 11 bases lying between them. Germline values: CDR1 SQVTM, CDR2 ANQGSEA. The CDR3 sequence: CSVERGTYYGYTF. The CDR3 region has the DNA TGCAGCGTTGAGAGGGGGACATACTATGGCTACACCTTC.

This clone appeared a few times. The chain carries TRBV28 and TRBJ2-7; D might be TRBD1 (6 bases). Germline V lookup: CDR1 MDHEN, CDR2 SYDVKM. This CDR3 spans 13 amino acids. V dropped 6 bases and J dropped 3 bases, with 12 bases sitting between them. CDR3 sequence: CASRSQGYYEQYF. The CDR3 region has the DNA TGTGCCAGCAGGTCCCAGGGGTACTACGAGCAGTACTTC. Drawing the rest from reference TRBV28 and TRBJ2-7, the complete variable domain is DVKVTQSSRYLVKRTGEKVFLECVQDMDHENMFWYRQDPGLGLRLIYFSYDVKMKEKGDIPEGYSVSREKKERFSLILESASTNQTSMYLCASRSQGYYEQYFGPGTRLTVT.

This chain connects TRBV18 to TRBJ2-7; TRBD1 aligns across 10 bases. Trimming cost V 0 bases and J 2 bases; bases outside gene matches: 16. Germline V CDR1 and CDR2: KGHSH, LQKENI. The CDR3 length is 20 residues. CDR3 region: CASSPPPGQGEGSNTYEQYF. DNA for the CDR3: TGTGCCAGCTCACCACCGCCCGGACAGGGGGAGGGCTCAAATACCTACGAGCAGTACTTC.

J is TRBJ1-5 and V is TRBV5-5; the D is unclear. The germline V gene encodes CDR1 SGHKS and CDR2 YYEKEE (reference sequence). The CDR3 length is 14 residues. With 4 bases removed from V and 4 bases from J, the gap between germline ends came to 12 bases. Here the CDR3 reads CASSPTGKNQPQHF. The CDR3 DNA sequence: TGTGCCAGCAGCCCCACCGGGAAAAATCAGCCCCAGCATTTT. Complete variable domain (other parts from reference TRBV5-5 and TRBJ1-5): DAGVTQSPTHLIKTRGQQVTLRCSPISGHKSVSWYQQVLGQGPQFIFQYYEKEERGRGNFPDRFSARQFPNYSSELNVNALLLGDSALYLCASSPTGKNQPQHFGDGTRLSIL.

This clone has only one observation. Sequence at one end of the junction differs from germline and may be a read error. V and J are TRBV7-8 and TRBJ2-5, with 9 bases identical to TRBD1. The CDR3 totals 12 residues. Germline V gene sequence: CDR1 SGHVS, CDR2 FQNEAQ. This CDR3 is CSAGTGRETQYF. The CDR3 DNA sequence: TGCTCAGCTGGGACAGGGAGGGAGACCCAGTACTTC.

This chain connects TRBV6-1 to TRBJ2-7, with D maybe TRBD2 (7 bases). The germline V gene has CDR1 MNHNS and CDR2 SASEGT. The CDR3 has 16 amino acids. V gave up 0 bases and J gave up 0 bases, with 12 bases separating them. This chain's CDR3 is CASSEAGGGPSYEQYF. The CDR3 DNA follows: TGTGCCAGCAGTGAAGCGGGGGGGGGCCCCTCCTACGAGCAGTACTTC.

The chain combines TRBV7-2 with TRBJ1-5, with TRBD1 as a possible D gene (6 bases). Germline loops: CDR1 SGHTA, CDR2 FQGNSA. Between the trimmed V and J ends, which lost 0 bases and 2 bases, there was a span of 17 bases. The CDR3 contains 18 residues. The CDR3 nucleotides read TGTGCCAGCAGCTTAGCTGGGGGCCCAGGGGATGGCAATCAGCCCCAGCATTTT. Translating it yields CASSLAGGPGDGNQPQHF.

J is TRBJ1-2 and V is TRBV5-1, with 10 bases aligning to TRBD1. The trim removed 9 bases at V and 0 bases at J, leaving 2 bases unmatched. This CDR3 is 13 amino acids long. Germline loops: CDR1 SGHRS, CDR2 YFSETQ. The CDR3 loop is CATGTGANYGYTF. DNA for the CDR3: TGCGCCACCGGGACAGGGGCTAACTATGGCTACACCTTC.

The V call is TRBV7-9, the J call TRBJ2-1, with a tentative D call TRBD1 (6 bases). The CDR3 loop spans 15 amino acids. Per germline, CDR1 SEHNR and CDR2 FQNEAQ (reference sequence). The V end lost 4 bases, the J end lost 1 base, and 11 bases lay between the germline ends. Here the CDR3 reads CASSYLRGSYNEQFF. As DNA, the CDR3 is TGTGCCAGCAGCTACCTCAGGGGTTCCTACAATGAGCAGTTCTTC.

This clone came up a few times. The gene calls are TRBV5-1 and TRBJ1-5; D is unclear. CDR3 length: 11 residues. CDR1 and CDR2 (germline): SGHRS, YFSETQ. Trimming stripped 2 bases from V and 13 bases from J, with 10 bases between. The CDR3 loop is CASSFGPEQHF. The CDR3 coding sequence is TGCGCCAGCAGCTTTGGGCCAGAGCAGCATTTT.

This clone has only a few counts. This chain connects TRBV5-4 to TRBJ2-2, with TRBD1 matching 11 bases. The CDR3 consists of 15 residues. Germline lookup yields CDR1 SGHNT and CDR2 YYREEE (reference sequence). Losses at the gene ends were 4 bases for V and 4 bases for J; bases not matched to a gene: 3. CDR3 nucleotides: TGTGCCAGCAGCACCGGGACAGGGGGCACCGGGGAGCTGTTTTTT. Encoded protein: CASSTGTGGTGELFF.

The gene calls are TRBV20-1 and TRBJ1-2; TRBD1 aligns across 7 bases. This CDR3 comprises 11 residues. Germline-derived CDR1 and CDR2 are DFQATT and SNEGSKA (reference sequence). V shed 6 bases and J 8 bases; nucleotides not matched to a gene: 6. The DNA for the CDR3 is TGCAGTGCCTTAACAGGGGAGGGCTACACCTTC. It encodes CSALTGEGYTF.

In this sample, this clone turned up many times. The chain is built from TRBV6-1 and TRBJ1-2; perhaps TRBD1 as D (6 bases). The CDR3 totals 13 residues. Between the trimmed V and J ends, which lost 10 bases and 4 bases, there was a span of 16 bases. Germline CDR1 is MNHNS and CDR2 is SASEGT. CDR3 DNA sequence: TGTGCCACCCCGGGGGACACGAGCTATGGCTACACCTTC. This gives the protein CATPGDTSYGYTF.

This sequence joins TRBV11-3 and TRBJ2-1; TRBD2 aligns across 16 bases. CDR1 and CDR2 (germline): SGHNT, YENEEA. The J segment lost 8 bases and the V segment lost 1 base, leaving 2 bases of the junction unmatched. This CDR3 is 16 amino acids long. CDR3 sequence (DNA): TGTGCCAGCAGCTTAGTCGGGACTAGCGGGAGGGATGAGCAGTTCTTC. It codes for CASSLVGTSGRDEQFF.

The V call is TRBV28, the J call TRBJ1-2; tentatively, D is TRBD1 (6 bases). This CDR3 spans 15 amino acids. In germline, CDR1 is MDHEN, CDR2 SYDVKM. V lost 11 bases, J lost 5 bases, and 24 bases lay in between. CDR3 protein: CAATGNWGAGYGYTF. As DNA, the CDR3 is TGTGCCGCCACAGGGAACTGGGGCGCCGGGTATGGCTACACCTTC.

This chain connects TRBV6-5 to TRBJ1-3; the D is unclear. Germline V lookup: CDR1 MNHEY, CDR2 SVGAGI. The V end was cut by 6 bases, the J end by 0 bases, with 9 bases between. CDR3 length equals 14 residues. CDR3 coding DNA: TGTGCCAGCAGACCGGGGATCTCTGGAAACACCATATATTTT. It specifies CASRPGISGNTIYF.

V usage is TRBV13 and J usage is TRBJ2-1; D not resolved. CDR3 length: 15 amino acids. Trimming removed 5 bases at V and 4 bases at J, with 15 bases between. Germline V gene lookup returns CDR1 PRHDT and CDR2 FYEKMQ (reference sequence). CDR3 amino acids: CASSPRLFGYNEQFF. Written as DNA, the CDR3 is TGTGCCAGCAGCCCCAGGCTTTTCGGGTACAATGAGCAGTTCTTC.

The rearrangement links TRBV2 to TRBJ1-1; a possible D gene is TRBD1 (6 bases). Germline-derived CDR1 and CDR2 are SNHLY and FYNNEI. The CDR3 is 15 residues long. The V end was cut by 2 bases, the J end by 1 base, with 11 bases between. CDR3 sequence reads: CASSERGGQNTEAFF. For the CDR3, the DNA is TGTGCCAGCAGTGAAAGGGGGGGGCAGAACACTGAAGCTTTCTTT.

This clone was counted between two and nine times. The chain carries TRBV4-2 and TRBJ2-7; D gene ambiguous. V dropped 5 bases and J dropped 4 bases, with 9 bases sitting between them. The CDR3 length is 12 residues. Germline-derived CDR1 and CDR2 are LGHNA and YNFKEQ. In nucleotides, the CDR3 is TGTGCCAGCAGCGCTAGTGGGTACGAGCAGTACTTC. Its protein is CASSASGYEQYF.

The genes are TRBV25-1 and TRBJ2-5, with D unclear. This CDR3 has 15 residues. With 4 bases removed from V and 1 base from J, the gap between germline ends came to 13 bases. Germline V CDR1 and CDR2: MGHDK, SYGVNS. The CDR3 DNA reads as TGTGCCAGCAGTGTTACTGGTTTGGGCCAAGAGACCCAGTACTTC. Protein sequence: CASSVTGLGQETQYF.

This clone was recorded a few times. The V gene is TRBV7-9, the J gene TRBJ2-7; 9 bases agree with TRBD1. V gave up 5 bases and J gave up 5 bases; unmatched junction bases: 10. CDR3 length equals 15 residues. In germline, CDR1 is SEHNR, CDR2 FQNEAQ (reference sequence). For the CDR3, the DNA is TGTGCCAGCAGCCCATCGGGACAGGGCCAAAACGAGCAGTACTTC. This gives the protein CASSPSGQGQNEQYF.

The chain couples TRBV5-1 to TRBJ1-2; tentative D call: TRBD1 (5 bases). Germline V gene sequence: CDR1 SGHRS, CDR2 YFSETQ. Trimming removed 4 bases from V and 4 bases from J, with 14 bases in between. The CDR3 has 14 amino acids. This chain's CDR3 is CASSETVTTYGYTF. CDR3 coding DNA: TGCGCCAGCAGCGAGACAGTGACTACCTATGGCTACACCTTC.

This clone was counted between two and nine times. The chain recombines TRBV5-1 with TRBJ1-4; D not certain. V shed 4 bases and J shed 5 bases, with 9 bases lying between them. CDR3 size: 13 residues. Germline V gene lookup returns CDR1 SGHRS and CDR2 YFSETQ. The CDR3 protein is CASSVDPNEKLFF. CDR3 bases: TGCGCCAGCAGCGTGGACCCCAATGAAAAACTGTTTTTT. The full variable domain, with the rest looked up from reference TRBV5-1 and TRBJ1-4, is KAGVTQTPRYLIKTRGQQVTLSCSPISGHRSVSWYQQTPGQGLQFLFEYFSETQRNKGNFPGRFSGRQFSNSRSEMNVSTLELGDSALYLCASSVDPNEKLFFGSGTQLSVL.

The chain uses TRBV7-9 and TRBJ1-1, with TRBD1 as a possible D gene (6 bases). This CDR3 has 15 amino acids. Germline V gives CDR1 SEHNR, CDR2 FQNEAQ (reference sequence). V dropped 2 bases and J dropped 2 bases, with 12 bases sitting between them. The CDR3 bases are TGTGCCAGCAGCTTAACGGGGGGGCTAAACACTGAAGCTTTCTTT. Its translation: CASSLTGGLNTEAFF.

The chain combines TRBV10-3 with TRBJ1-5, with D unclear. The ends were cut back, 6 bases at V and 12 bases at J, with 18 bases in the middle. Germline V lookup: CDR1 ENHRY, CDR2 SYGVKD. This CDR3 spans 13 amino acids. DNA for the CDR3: TGTGCCATCAGCTCGACGAAAGAAGAACTCCAGCATTTT. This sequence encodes CAISSTKEELQHF.

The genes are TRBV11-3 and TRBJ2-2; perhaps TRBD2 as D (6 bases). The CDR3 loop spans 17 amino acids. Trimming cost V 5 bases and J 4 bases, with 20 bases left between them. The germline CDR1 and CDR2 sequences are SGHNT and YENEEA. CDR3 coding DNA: TGTGCCAGCAGCCACTACCCCGGGGGACGGGGCACCGGGGAGCTGTTTTTT. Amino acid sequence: CASSHYPGGRGTGELFF.

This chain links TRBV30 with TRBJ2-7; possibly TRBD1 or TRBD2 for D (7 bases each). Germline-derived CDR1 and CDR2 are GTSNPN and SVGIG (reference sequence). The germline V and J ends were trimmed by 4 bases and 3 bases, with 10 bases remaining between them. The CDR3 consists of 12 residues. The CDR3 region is CAWTGGGYEQYF. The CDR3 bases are TGTGCCTGGACAGGGGGGGGCTACGAGCAGTACTTC.

CDR3 amino acids: CASSQPTSRSKNIQYF. Written as DNA, the CDR3 is TGCGCCAGCAGCCAACCGACTAGTAGATCCAAAAACATTCAGTACTTC. This chain joins TRBV4-1 and TRBJ2-4; D is possibly TRBD2 (6 bases). CDR1 is MGHRA, CDR2 YSYEKL, per germline. Trimming cost V 2 bases and J 2 bases, with 13 bases left between them. The CDR3 covers 16 residues.